The entry below describes one T cell receptor beta chain. This sample was included in a study of cytomegalovirus exposure and HLA in healthy donors. The PCR was carried out with 60 Vbeta primers and 13 Jbeta primers. The repertoire was sequenced with immunoSEQ multiplex PCR; TCRdb's copy has only in-frame clones and lacks some. In the table there are approximately 92,000 clones, around 74% of which are singletons. V lost 6 bases and J lost 0; bases outside the gene matches: 14. This CDR3 has 17 amino acids. Germline assignment: CDR1 SEHNR and CDR2 FQNEAQ (reference sequence). The chain couples TRBV7-9 to TRBJ2-7; 7 bases agree with TRBD1. Sequences were obtained from PBMCs. The sequence was obtained from a man over 45 in good health and CMV-seropositive. The CDR3 DNA reads TGTGCCAGCAGAGGGACAGCCTCGGACGATCTCTCCTACGAGCAGTACTTC. It specifies CASRGTASDDLSYEQYF.